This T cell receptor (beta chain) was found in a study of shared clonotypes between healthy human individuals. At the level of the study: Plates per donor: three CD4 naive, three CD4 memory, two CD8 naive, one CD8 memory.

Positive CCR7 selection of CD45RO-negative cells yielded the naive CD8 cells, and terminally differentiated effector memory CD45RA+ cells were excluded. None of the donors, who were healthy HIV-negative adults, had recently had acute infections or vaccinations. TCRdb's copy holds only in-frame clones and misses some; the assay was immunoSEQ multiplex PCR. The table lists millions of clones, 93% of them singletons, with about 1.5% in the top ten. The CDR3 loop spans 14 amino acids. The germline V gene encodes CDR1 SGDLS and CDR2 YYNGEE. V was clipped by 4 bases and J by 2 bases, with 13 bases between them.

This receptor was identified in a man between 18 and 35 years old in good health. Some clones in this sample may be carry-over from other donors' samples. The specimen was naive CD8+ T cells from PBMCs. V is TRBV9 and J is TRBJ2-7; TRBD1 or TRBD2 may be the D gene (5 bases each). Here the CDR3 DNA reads TGTGCCAGCAGCCAGAGCGTGGGGGCCTACGAGCAGTACTTC. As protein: CASSQSVGAYEQYF. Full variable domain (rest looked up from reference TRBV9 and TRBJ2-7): DSGVTQTPKHLITATGQRVTLRCSPRSGDLSVYWYQQSLDQGLQFLIQYYNGEERAKGNILERFSAQQFPDLHSELNLSSLELGDSALYFCASSQSVGAYEQYFGPGTRLTVT.